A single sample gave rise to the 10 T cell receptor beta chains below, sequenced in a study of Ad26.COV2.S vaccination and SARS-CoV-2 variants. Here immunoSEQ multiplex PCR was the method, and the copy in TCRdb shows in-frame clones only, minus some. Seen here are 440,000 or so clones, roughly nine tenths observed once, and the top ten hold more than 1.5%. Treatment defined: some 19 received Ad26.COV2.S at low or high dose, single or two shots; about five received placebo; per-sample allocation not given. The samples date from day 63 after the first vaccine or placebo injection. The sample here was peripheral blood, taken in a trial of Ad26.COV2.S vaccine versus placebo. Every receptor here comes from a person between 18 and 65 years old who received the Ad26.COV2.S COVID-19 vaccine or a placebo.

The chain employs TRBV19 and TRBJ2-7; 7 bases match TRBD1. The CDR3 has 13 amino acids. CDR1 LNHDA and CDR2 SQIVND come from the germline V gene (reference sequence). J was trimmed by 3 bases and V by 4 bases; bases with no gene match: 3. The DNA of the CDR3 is TGTGCCAGTAGTAAAGGGACAGTCTACGAGCAGTACTTC. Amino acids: CASSKGTVYEQYF.

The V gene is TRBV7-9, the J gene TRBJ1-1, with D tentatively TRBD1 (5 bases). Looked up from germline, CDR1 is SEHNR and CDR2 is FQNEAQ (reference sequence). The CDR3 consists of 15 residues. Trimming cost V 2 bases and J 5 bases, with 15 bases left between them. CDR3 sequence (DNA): TGTGCCAGCAGCTTACTACAGGTCGGGCGAACTGAAGCTTTCTTT. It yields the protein CASSLLQVGRTEAFF.

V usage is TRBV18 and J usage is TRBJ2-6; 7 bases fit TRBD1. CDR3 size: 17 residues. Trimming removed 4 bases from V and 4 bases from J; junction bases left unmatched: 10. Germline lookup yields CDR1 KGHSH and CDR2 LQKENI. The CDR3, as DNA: TGTGCCAGCTCACTACGAGACAGGGCGTTCGGGGCCAACGTCCTGACTTTC. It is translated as CASSLRDRAFGANVLTF.

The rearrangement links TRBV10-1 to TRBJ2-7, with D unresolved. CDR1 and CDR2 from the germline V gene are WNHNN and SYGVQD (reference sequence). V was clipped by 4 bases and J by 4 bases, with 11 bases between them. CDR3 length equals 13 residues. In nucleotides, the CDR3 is TGCGCCAGCAGTGTCGGACCCTTATACGAGCAGTACTTC. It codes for CASSVGPLYEQYF.

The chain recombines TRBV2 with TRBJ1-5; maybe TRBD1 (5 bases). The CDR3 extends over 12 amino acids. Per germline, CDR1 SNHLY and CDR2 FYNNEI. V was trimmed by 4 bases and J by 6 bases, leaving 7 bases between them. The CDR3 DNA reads TGTGCCAGCAGTGTGGGGGGTCAGCCCCAGCATTTT. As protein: CASSVGGQPQHF.

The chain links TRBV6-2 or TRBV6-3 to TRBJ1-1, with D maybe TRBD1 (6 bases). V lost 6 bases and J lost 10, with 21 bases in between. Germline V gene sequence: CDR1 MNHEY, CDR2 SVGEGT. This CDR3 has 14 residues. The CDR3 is CASSELGRGSGAFF. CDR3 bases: TGTGCCAGCAGCGAGTTGGGCAGGGGCTCGGGAGCTTTCTTT.

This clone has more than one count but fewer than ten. CDR3 DNA sequence: TGTGCCAGCCGTCCTAACAGGGTGGAGACCGGGGAGCTGTTTTTT. This sequence encodes CASRPNRVETGELFF. The V gene is TRBV6-5, the J gene TRBJ2-2; D might be TRBD1 (6 bases). The CDR3 has 15 residues. The V gene lost 8 bases and the J gene lost 5 bases, with 18 bases spanning the gap. Germline CDR1 is MNHEY and CDR2 is SVGAGI.

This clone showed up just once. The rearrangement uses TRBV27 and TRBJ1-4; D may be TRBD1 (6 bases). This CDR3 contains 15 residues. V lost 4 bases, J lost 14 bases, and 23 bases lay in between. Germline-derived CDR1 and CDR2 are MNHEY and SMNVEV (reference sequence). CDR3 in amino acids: CASSSIDRSADGLFF. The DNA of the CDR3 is TGTGCCAGCAGTTCAATAGACAGGAGCGCCGATGGTCTGTTTTTT.

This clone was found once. CDR3 sequence: CASSLTTVIPTEAFF. The CDR3 DNA follows: TGTGCCAGCAGCTTGACCACAGTGATCCCCACTGAAGCTTTCTTT. The chain employs TRBV5-4 and TRBJ1-1; D unresolved. The CDR3 totals 15 residues. Trimming cost V 1 base and J 4 bases, with 14 bases left between them. CDR1 SGHNT and CDR2 YYREEE come from the germline V gene (reference sequence).

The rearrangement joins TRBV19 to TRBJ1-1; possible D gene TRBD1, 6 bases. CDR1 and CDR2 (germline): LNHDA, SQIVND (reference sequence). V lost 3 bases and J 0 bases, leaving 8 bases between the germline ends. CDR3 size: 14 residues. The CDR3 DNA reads TGTGCCAGTAGTATTTCAGGGGTGAACACTGAAGCTTTCTTT. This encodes CASSISGVNTEAFF.